This T cell receptor (beta chain) was sequenced in a study of blood T cell repertoires in COVID-19. Study-level background: Some COVID-19 samples were acute and others convalescent; all came from the United States, Italy and Spain. Sample material is recorded as cDNA or gDNA derived from T cells, B-cell-depleted T cells, or PBMCs.

Trimming cost V 6 bases and J 0 bases, with 21 bases left between them. The germline V gene encodes CDR1 DFQATT and CDR2 SNEGSKA (reference sequence). The CDR3 loop spans 17 amino acids. As handled by the study authors: Using reference gene primer amplification, nucleated cell counts were estimated. Method: immunoSEQ multiplex PCR; TCRdb's copy keeps in-frame clones and lacks some. The V and J calls and clone size were taken over from that table, and D and trimming were inferred from the DNA. The sample includes 150,000 to 200,000 clones, about 87% seen only once; the top ten take around 2.7%. This clone was seen just once.

The J gene is TRBJ1-5, the V gene TRBV20-1; tentative D call: TRBD1 (5 bases). The origin of this receptor is a man in his forties or fifties with active or convalescent COVID-19. The sample taken for sequencing was peripheral blood. This CDR3 reads CSASVSAGSYSNQPQHF. In DNA form, the CDR3 reads TGCAGTGCCAGTGTTTCGGCAGGGTCCTATAGCAATCAGCCCCAGCATTTT.